This T cell receptor beta chain was captured in a study of T cell changes during pregnancy in multiple sclerosis (dated by TCRdb to about 2019). Background for the entire study: In women with multiple sclerosis, the researchers looked at how the T cell repertoire shifted as pregnancy progressed.

CDR1 and CDR2 are drawn from the germline V gene: SGHDT, YYEEEE. The CDR3 covers 16 residues, taking in both the cysteine and the phenylalanine. Only CDR3 DNA is held: 48 bases, read in frame from base 1. Trimming takes 3 bases from V and 0 bases from J, and the germline ends sit 13 bases apart. Turning to this clone: Which antigen it targets is not known. Qualities for individual bases were not recorded, and no much larger clone is one base off.

Library preparation was by the immunoSEQ multiplex PCR assay. The table was pulled from immuneACCESS by TCRdb, which kept in-frame rearrangements only. Such tables lose some clones; where checked, under half of the loss comes from unresolved V genes, and the rest has no known cause. This sample holds over 35,000 clones; about 92% were observed only once. The top ten hold approximately 1.3% of the sample. This clonotype was obtained from a female donor with multiple sclerosis, enrolled in a pregnancy study. Source material: peripheral blood. This chain joins TRBV5-6 to TRBJ2-1; the best D guess is TRBD1, with 6 bases matching. Read as DNA, the sequence is TGTGCCAGCAGCTCCTACAGGGTTGGCTCCTACAATGAGCAGTTCTTC. The translation is CASSSYRVGSYNEQFF.